This T cell receptor beta chain comes out of a study of CD8 T cells in ankylosing spondylitis. Germline V gene data show CDR1 as MNHEY and CDR2 as SMNVEV (reference sequence). Trimming pared 6 bases from V and 0 bases from J, leaving 14 bases between. The CDR3 contains 15 residues. General study points: There was reportedly significant enrichment of clones that were disease-linked in matched ankylosing spondylitis synovial fluid. Characteristic of ankylosing spondylitis blood, it appeared, was a TCR beta motif comprising eight highly homologous variants.

Quantitative barcoded 5'-RACE was used to prepare TCR beta libraries. TCRdb passed the 5' RACE reads through MiXCR, listing each CDR3 protein once. The table records around 250,000 distinct CDR3 sequences, about a sixth of them present only once. This clonotype was recorded a few times. Antigen: not known. The source of this sequence is a male donor with ankylosing spondylitis or in good health (not recorded which). Sequencing was performed on blood, either unsorted or a sorted T cell fraction (not recorded which). This sequence joins TRBV27 and TRBJ2-5, with D perhaps being TRBD1 or TRBD2 (5 bases each). The CDR3 here is CASSPQGEYQETQYF. CDR3 bases: TGTGCCAGCAGCCCCCAGGGAGAGTACCAAGAGACCCAGTACTTC.